This TCR beta chain was recorded in a study of beta chain features in type 1 diabetes. Study-level background: All samples together contributed 107,917,701 sorted cells for examination. The study, taken as a whole, reports: The study found fewer insertions and more deletions at VDJ junctions in type 1 diabetes patients. Among patients with Type 1 diabetes, TCRB CDR3s were moderately but significantly shorter in every one of the four CD4+ subsets. Naive, central memory and Treg TCRB repertoires seemed to resemble each other more closely in patients than they did in healthy donors.

In its sample, this clone was seen a few times. Its antigen is currently unknown. Based on CD45RO/CCR7/CD25/CD127/CD95/CD27, CD4+ regulatory, stem cell-like memory, naive and central memory cells were sorted. Expressed TCRB transcripts were sequenced because the entire RNA isolate underwent reverse transcription. Clones were read by immunoSEQ multiplex PCR, and TCRdb kept only the in-frame ones, dropping some. The table lists approximately 160,000 clones, about a tenth of them singletons. Germline values: CDR1 SGHNT, CDR2 YYREEE (reference sequence). Unmatched junction bases numbered 7, after V lost 4 bases and J lost 6 bases. The CDR3 runs 16 residues.

Sequenced: central memory CD4+ T cells from blood. The genes are TRBV5-4 and TRBJ2-3; 14 positions match TRBD2. The sequence was collected from a man aged 25 to 40 with type 1 diabetes. The CDR3 coding sequence is TGTGCCAGCAGCGGAGGGACTAGCGGGAGAGCTGATACGCAGTATTTT. Its translation is CASSGGTSGRADTQYF.